Included here is one T cell receptor (delta chain) sequence, with context. The data derive from a study of gamma-delta T cells after stem cell transplantation. Germline CDR1 is TSWWSYY and CDR2 is QGS. This CDR3 has 25 residues. V lost 1 base, J lost 1 base, and 40 bases lay in between. TCRdb called clones from the RT-PCR reads again using CATT. The table has 1,200 or so delta-chain clones, approximately 37% seen once. The sequencing input was gamma-delta T cells. The sequence was obtained from a human donor. It is not recorded whose cells these are; they may come from a transplant donor. V and J are TRDV1 and TRDJ1; either TRDD2 or TRDD3 may supply D (9 bases each). CDR3 DNA: TGTGCTCTTGGGGAACCGGCCTTCCTACGTCCCCTAGACTGGGGGAGGTTAGGGGGCACCGATAAACTCATCTTT. The encoded protein is CALGEPAFLRPLDWGRLGGTDKLIF.